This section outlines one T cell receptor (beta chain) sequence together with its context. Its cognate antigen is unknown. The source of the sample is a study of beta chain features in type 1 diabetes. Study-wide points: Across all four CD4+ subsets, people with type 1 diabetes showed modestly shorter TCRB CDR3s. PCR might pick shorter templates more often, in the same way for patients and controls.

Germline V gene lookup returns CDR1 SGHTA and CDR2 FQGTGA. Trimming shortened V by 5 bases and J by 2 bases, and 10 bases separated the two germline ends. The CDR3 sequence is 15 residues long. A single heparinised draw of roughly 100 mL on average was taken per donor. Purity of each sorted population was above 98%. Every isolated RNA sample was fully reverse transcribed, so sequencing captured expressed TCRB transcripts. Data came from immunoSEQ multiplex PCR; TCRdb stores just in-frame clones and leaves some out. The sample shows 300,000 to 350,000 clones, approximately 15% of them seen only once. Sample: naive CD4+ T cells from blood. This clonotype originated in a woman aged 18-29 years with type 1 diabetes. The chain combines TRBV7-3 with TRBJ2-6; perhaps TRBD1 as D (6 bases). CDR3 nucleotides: TGTGCCAGCAGCGCAACAGGGACTGGGGCCAACGTCCTGACTTTC. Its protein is CASSATGTGANVLTF.